The clone carrying this TCR beta chain was observed at least ten times. The CDR3 sequence is 14 residues long. Trimming took off 6 bases at V and 0 bases at J, with 9 bases between the two ends. TCRdb re-derived calls from the RT-PCR reads in MiXCR, one entry per CDR3 protein. The sample shows 550,000 to 750,000 distinct CDR3 sequences, approximately 15% of them seen only once. The TCR originated in a female donor in good health, serving as a healthy control. The J gene is TRBJ2-1, the V gene TRBV12-3 or TRBV12-4; D perhaps matches TRBD2 (5 bases). The sequenced sample consisted of memory CD4+ T cells from blood. Here the CDR3 reads CASSRRDSYNEQFF. The CDR3 DNA reads TGTGCCAGCAGCAGACGGGACTCCTACAATGAGCAGTTCTTC.